The 27 T cell receptor beta chains below all came from one sample that was sequenced in a study of blood T cell repertoires in COVID-19. Libraries were prepared by immunoSEQ multiplex PCR; TCRdb keeps only in-frame clonotypes and omits some of them. Of more than 130,000 clones listed, approximately 91% were seen once; the top ten hold over 9.5%. The sequencing sample was made of peripheral blood. The receptors here all came from a man aged 45 to 65 with active or convalescent COVID-19.

The J gene is TRBJ2-2, the V gene TRBV5-1; D unresolved. Looked up from germline, CDR1 is SGHRS and CDR2 is YFSETQ. The CDR3 sequence is 16 residues long. V lost 4 bases and J lost 3, with 16 bases in between. DNA for the CDR3: TGCGCCAGCAGCCAAGCGACCAGCTTGGACACCGGGGAGCTGTTTTTT. This translates into CASSQATSLDTGELFF. Together with reference TRBV5-1 and TRBJ2-2, the CDR3 gives the full variable domain: KAGVTQTPRYLIKTRGQQVTLSCSPISGHRSVSWYQQTPGQGLQFLFEYFSETQRNKGNFPGRFSGRQFSNSRSEMNVSTLELGDSALYLCASSQATSLDTGELFFGEGSRLTVL.

The chain carries TRBV10-3 and TRBJ2-7, with 13 bases lining up with TRBD2. Germline V gene data show CDR1 as ENHRY and CDR2 as SYGVKD. The length of the CDR3 is 15 residues. With V trimmed by 1 base and J by 9 bases, 6 bases remained unmatched. The CDR3: CAISEYGLAGEAQYF. Here the CDR3 DNA reads TGTGCCATCAGTGAGTATGGACTAGCGGGAGAGGCGCAGTACTTC.

A note on this clone: A read error may account for a junction end that differs from germline. The CDR3 loop is CASSLGTSGIMRRGAVF. Here the CDR3 DNA reads TGTGCCAGTAGTCTCGGGACTAGCGGGATAATGAGGCGGGGAGCTGTTTTT. The chain is built from TRBV19 and TRBJ2-2, with 13 bases identical to TRBD2. The CDR3 is 17 amino acids. Germline V CDR1 and CDR2: LNHDA, SQIVND (reference sequence).

V usage is TRBV24-1 and J usage is TRBJ2-7, with TRBD1 matching 9 bases. This CDR3 spans 15 amino acids. The germline V gene has CDR1 KGHDR and CDR2 SFDVKD. With V trimmed by 2 bases and J by 7 bases, 8 bases remained unmatched. CDR3 residues: CATSDSGTGTWEQYF. The CDR3 nucleotides are TGTGCCACCAGTGATTCCGGGACAGGGACTTGGGAGCAGTACTTC.

This chain uses TRBV5-1 with TRBJ2-1; 14 nucleotides line up with TRBD2. Germline CDR1 SGHRS, CDR2 YFSETQ. CDR3 size: 17 residues. Trimming removed 4 bases from V and 8 bases from J; junction bases left unmatched: 11. CDR3 sequence (DNA): TGCGCCAGCAGCCTGTGGGGTGAGGGACTAGCGGGAGATGAGCAGTTCTTC. It encodes CASSLWGEGLAGDEQFF.

The chain recombines TRBV7-9 with TRBJ2-3; the D gene is possibly TRBD1 (6 bases). CDR1 and CDR2 (germline): SEHNR, FQNEAQ (reference sequence). This CDR3 comprises 14 residues. Trimming stripped 1 base from V and 3 bases from J, with 8 bases between. Written as DNA, the CDR3 is TGTGCCAGCAGCTTAGTTCAGGGGACAGATACGCAGTATTTT. Protein: CASSLVQGTDTQYF.

V usage is TRBV28 and J usage is TRBJ1-5; the D is unclear. CDR1 and CDR2 from the germline V gene are MDHEN and SYDVKM. Between the trimmed V and J ends, which lost 7 bases and 0 bases, there was a span of 10 bases. The CDR3 totals 14 residues. The CDR3 DNA follows: TGTGCCAGCACTCCCACATATAGCAATCAGCCCCAGCATTTT. Its translation is CASTPTYSNQPQHF.

The chain combines TRBV5-1 with TRBJ2-1; 7 bases align to TRBD2. Per the germline V gene, CDR1 is SGHRS and CDR2 is YFSETQ. The CDR3 loop spans 15 amino acids. Trimming at V came to 8 bases and at J to 0 bases, leaving 8 bases not matched to a gene. This chain's CDR3 is CASRLAGSSYNEQFF. CDR3 coding DNA: TGCGCCAGTCGCTTAGCGGGTAGCTCCTACAATGAGCAGTTCTTC.

V and J are TRBV5-1 and TRBJ2-1; 13 nucleotides align to TRBD2. Germline assignment: CDR1 SGHRS and CDR2 YFSETQ. The CDR3 spans 15 residues. The V and J ends lost 2 bases and 9 bases, in that order; junction bases with no gene match: 5. CDR3 protein: CASSLGLAGEGEQFF. Here the CDR3 DNA reads TGCGCCAGCAGCTTAGGACTAGCGGGAGAGGGTGAGCAGTTCTTC.

This clone was counted a few times. The chain recombines TRBV25-1 with TRBJ2-2, with D perhaps matching TRBD1 (6 bases). From germline, CDR1 is MGHDK and CDR2 SYGVNS. The ends were cut back, 2 bases at V and 1 base at J, with 8 bases in the middle. This CDR3 has 15 amino acids. CDR3 sequence: CASSEMDRNTGELFF. The CDR3 nucleotides are TGTGCCAGCAGTGAAATGGACAGGAACACCGGGGAGCTGTTTTTT.

The CDR3 sequence: CASSTQGPSGANVLTF. The CDR3 coding sequence is TGTGCCAGTAGTACACAGGGTCCCTCTGGGGCCAACGTCCTGACTTTC. This chain connects TRBV19 to TRBJ2-6; D is perhaps TRBD1 (6 bases). This CDR3 contains 16 residues. Trimming shortened V by 4 bases and J by 0 bases, and 10 bases separated the two germline ends. Germline V gene data show CDR1 as LNHDA and CDR2 as SQIVND (reference sequence).

This chain uses TRBV18 with TRBJ1-1, with 8 bases that match TRBD1. The trim removed 3 bases at V and 1 base at J, leaving 4 bases unmatched. The CDR3 is made up of 15 amino acids. Germline V gene lookup returns CDR1 KGHSH and CDR2 LQKENI. The CDR3 protein is CASSPNTGGNTEAFF. The CDR3 DNA follows: TGTGCCAGCTCACCGAACACAGGGGGGAACACTGAAGCTTTCTTT.

The chain uses TRBV27 and TRBJ1-5; D unclear. Trimming removed 5 bases from V and 3 bases from J, with 8 bases in between. There are 13 residues in the CDR3. CDR1 is MNHEY and CDR2 is SMNVEV in the germline V gene (reference sequence). CDR3 amino acids: CASSPVPNQPQHF. CDR3 nucleotide sequence: TGTGCCAGCAGTCCCGTCCCCAATCAGCCCCAGCATTTT.

The rearrangement uses TRBV19 and TRBJ2-1; 7 nucleotides agree with TRBD2. This CDR3 is 16 amino acids long. CDR1 is LNHDA and CDR2 is SQIVND in the germline V gene (reference sequence). After removal of 5 bases from V and 7 bases from J, the junction contained 14 bases not matched to a gene. CDR3 DNA: TGTGCCAGTAGTGGGTTGTTTTCAGCGGGAAGAAATGAGCAGTTCTTC. It codes for CASSGLFSAGRNEQFF.

The chain recombines TRBV28 with TRBJ2-3, with no clear D. Germline lookup yields CDR1 MDHEN and CDR2 SYDVKM. There are 14 residues in the CDR3. V lost 6 bases, J lost 1 base, and 11 bases lay in between. In DNA, the CDR3 is TGTGCCAGCAGCCGCCTGGGCGGCACAGATACGCAGTATTTT. The encoded protein is CASSRLGGTDTQYF.

This sequence joins TRBV5-1 and TRBJ2-2; the D gene is possibly TRBD1 (6 bases). CDR1 and CDR2 (germline): SGHRS, YFSETQ. The CDR3 runs to 16 residues. Trimming removed 4 bases at V and 1 base at J, with 14 bases between. The CDR3 loop reads CASSPFTGLNTGELFF. CDR3 in DNA: TGCGCCAGCAGCCCCTTTACAGGGTTGAACACCGGGGAGCTGTTTTTT. Supplemented by reference TRBV5-1 and TRBJ2-2, the full variable domain reads KAGVTQTPRYLIKTRGQQVTLSCSPISGHRSVSWYQQTPGQGLQFLFEYFSETQRNKGNFPGRFSGRQFSNSRSEMNVSTLELGDSALYLCASSPFTGLNTGELFFGEGSRLTVL.

The CDR3 is CASSFGTSTISSYNEQFF. The DNA for the CDR3 is TGTGCCAGCAGCTTTGGGACTAGCACTATCAGCTCCTACAATGAGCAGTTCTTC. The chain employs TRBV5-8 and TRBJ2-1, with TRBD2 matching 9 bases. CDR1 is SGHTS, CDR2 YDEGEE, per germline. V shed 2 bases, J shed 0 bases, and the junction held 9 bases outside the gene matches. The CDR3 totals 18 residues.

The CDR3 DNA is TGTGCCAGCAGCTTAGGTGTCTTTACCGGAGAGACCCAGTACTTC. It encodes CASSLGVFTGETQYF. The rearrangement uses TRBV7-8 and TRBJ2-5; no firm D call. Per the germline V gene, CDR1 is SGHVS and CDR2 is FQNEAQ. Trimming pared 1 base from V and 4 bases from J, leaving 13 bases between. The CDR3 is made up of 15 amino acids.

The chain joins TRBV19 to TRBJ2-1; a possible D gene is TRBD1 (5 bases). This CDR3 region has 13 residues. The germline CDR1 and CDR2 sequences are LNHDA and SQIVND (reference sequence). V was clipped by 5 bases and J by 6 bases, with 11 bases between them. CDR3 amino acids: CASSLAGFNEQFF. The CDR3 coding sequence is TGTGCCAGTAGTCTGGCAGGGTTCAATGAGCAGTTCTTC.

This clone has only one observation. The V and J genes are TRBV19 and TRBJ1-2, with 8 bases fitting TRBD1. The trim removed 4 bases at V and 4 bases at J, leaving 2 bases unmatched. The CDR3 consists of 13 residues. Germline V gene data show CDR1 as LNHDA and CDR2 as SQIVND (reference sequence). The CDR3 protein is CASSTQGGYGYTF. CDR3 nucleotides: TGTGCCAGTAGTACACAGGGGGGCTATGGCTACACCTTC.

This chain links TRBV9 with TRBJ2-5; the D gene is possibly TRBD2 (5 bases). The V gene's germline CDR1 is SGDLS and CDR2 YYNGEE. The CDR3 is 16 amino acids. Trimming left V 0 bases short and J 1 base short, with 13 bases between. CDR3 region: CASSVVGVGSQETQYF. CDR3 DNA sequence: TGTGCCAGCAGCGTAGTTGGAGTGGGGAGCCAAGAGACCCAGTACTTC.

The DNA of the CDR3 is TGTGCCAGCAGCCTTAGGGAGGCCGGGGAGCTGTTTTTT. Its translation: CASSLREAGELFF. The V and J genes are TRBV9 and TRBJ2-2; D possibly corresponds to TRBD2 (6 bases). The CDR3 has 13 residues. The V end was cut by 4 bases, the J end by 6 bases, with 10 bases between. Per germline, CDR1 SGDLS and CDR2 YYNGEE. The full variable domain, its missing parts supplied by reference TRBV9 and TRBJ2-2, is DSGVTQTPKHLITATGQRVTLRCSPRSGDLSVYWYQQSLDQGLQFLIQYYNGEERAKGNILERFSAQQFPDLHSELNLSSLELGDSALYFCASSLREAGELFFGEGSRLTVL.

This chain links TRBV27 with TRBJ2-3; the D gene is possibly TRBD2 (6 bases). The ends were cut back, 1 base at V and 5 bases at J, with 13 bases in the middle. The CDR3 is 15 amino acids. Germline V gives CDR1 MNHEY, CDR2 SMNVEV (reference sequence). CDR3 coding DNA: TGTGCCAGCAGTTTATGGGGTCCGGGGGTAGATACGCAGTATTTT. This gives the protein CASSLWGPGVDTQYF.

This clone was counted a single time. V is TRBV15 and J is TRBJ1-3; TRBD1 agrees at 7 bases. CDR3 length: 15 residues. Losses at the gene ends were 3 bases for V and 0 bases for J; bases not matched to a gene: 2. Germline-derived CDR1 and CDR2 are LNHNV and YYDKDF (reference sequence). DNA of the CDR3: TGTGCCACCAGCAGGGACAGGATCTCTGGAAACACCATATATTTT. Its translation: CATSRDRISGNTIYF.

The chain has TRBV5-6 and TRBJ1-1, with D possibly matching TRBD1 (6 bases). V gave up 3 bases and J gave up 4 bases, with 22 bases separating them. Germline lookup yields CDR1 SGHDT and CDR2 YYEEEE. The CDR3 is made up of 17 amino acids. The CDR3 region is CASSWEGGANWGTEAFF. Here the CDR3 DNA reads TGTGCCAGCAGCTGGGAGGGGGGCGCGAACTGGGGCACTGAAGCTTTCTTT.

For the CDR3, the DNA is TGTGCCAGCAGCTCGACGGGCGGGAACTCCTACAATGAGCAGTTCTTC. It yields the protein CASSSTGGNSYNEQFF. This chain uses TRBV7-3 with TRBJ2-1; possibly TRBD2 for D (6 bases). V shed 4 bases and J shed 0 bases, with 13 bases lying between them. Germline V lookup: CDR1 SGHTA, CDR2 FQGTGA. CDR3 size: 16 residues.

The chain employs TRBV18 and TRBJ1-3, with unresolved D. V was shortened by 0 bases and J by 0 bases, with 9 bases between the two germline ends. Per the germline V gene, CDR1 is KGHSH and CDR2 is LQKENI. The CDR3 contains 16 residues. Here the CDR3 reads CASSPPSILSGNTIYF. Written as DNA, the CDR3 is TGTGCCAGCTCACCACCAAGCATCCTCTCTGGAAACACCATATATTTT.